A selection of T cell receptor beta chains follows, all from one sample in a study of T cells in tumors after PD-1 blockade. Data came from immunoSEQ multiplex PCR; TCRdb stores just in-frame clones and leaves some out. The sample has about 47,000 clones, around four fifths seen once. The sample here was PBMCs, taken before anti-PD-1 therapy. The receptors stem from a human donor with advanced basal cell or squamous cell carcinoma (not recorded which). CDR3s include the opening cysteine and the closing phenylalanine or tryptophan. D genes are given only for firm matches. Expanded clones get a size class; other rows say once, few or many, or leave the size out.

CDR3 DNA: TGTGCCGGCAGCCGGGACAGAGCTAACTATGGCTACACCTTC; CDR3 protein: CAGSRDRANYGYTF; V gene: TRBV5-4; clone size: .; J gene: TRBJ1-2; D gene: TRBD1
CDR3 DNA: TGTGCCAGCAGTTATCACACTGAAGCTTTCTTT; CDR3 protein: CASSYHTEAFF; V gene: TRBV6-5; clone size: .; J gene: TRBJ1-1; D gene: .
CDR3 DNA: TGTGCCATCAGTACTAGCGTGCATGAGCAGTTCTTC; CDR3 protein: CAISTSVHEQFF; V gene: TRBV10-3; clone size: .; J gene: TRBJ2-1; D gene: TRBD2
CDR3 DNA: TGTGCCAGCACCCAGGACCTCTATAATCAGCCCCAGCATTTT; CDR3 protein: CASTQDLYNQPQHF; V gene: TRBV6-5; clone size: once; J gene: TRBJ1-5; D gene: .
CDR3 DNA: TGTGCCAGCACCCAAGGACTAGCGGGAGATACGCAGTATTTT; CDR3 protein: CASTQGLAGDTQYF; V gene: TRBV11-3; clone size: .; J gene: TRBJ2-3; D gene: TRBD2
CDR3 DNA: TGTGCCAGCAGCCCAGGGACCACTGAAGCTTTCTTT; CDR3 protein: CASSPGTTEAFF; V gene: TRBV6-5; clone size: .; J gene: TRBJ1-1; D gene: .
CDR3 DNA: TGTGCCAGCACCCCGGGACTAGCGGAAGATACGCAGTATTTT; CDR3 protein: CASTPGLAEDTQYF; V gene: TRBV6-5; clone size: .; J gene: TRBJ2-3; D gene: TRBD2
CDR3 DNA: TGTGCCAGTAGTACACCGGGACAGGGGTACAATGAGCAGTTCTTC; CDR3 protein: CASSTPGQGYNEQFF; V gene: TRBV19; clone size: .; J gene: TRBJ2-1; D gene: TRBD1
CDR3 DNA: TGTGCCATCAAAAGGACTAGCGGGGACAATGAGCAGTTCTTC; CDR3 protein: CAIKRTSGDNEQFF; V gene: TRBV10-3; clone size: .; J gene: TRBJ2-1; D gene: TRBD2
CDR3 DNA: TGTGCCAGCACCTGGGGAGACGGTTACAATGAGCAGTTCTTC; CDR3 protein: CASTWGDGYNEQFF; V gene: TRBV6-5; clone size: .; J gene: TRBJ2-1; D gene: .
CDR3 DNA: TGTGCCACCAGCAGAGGGGGGGTTGGACAGCCCCAGCATTTT; CDR3 protein: CATSRGGVGQPQHF; V gene: TRBV15; clone size: few; J gene: TRBJ1-5; D gene: .
CDR3 DNA: TGTGCCAGCTCACCCCCTGGTTCAGGTATGAACACTGAAGCTTTCTTT; CDR3 protein: CASSPPGSGMNTEAFF; V gene: TRBV18; clone size: .; J gene: TRBJ1-1; D gene: .
CDR3 DNA: TGTGCCACCAGCAGAGAGTTGGGGGGCCACGAGCAGTACTTC; CDR3 protein: CATSRELGGHEQYF; V gene: TRBV15; clone size: .; J gene: TRBJ2-7; D gene: .
CDR3 DNA: TGTGCCAGCAGGGGACGGCGGCTGGAGACCCAGTACTTC; CDR3 protein: CASRGRRLETQYF; V gene: TRBV12-3/TRBV12-4; clone size: few; J gene: TRBJ2-5; D gene: .
CDR3 DNA: TGTGCCAGCAGCCCGGGGACGGCCGTCCCCTACGAGCAGTACTTC; CDR3 protein: CASSPGTAVPYEQYF; V gene: TRBV7-2; clone size: .; J gene: TRBJ2-7; D gene: .
CDR3 DNA: TGCAGCGTTGGGAATAGCGACTACGAGCAGTACTTC; CDR3 protein: CSVGNSDYEQYF; V gene: TRBV29-1; clone size: .; J gene: TRBJ2-7; D gene: .
CDR3 DNA: TGTGCCAGCAGCTTGGGTGGGCCGGATGAGCAGTTCTTC; CDR3 protein: CASSLGGPDEQFF; V gene: TRBV7-2; clone size: many; J gene: TRBJ2-1; D gene: .
CDR3 DNA: TGCGCCAGCAGCTTGCGGGCACCTTACGAGCAGTACTTC; CDR3 protein: CASSLRAPYEQYF; V gene: TRBV5-1; clone size: .; J gene: TRBJ2-7; D gene: .
CDR3 DNA: TGCGCCAGCAGTCAATCTCATTGCGGGGGGTCCAATGAGCAGTTCTTC; CDR3 protein: CASSQSHCGGSNEQFF; V gene: TRBV23-1; clone size: .; J gene: TRBJ2-1; D gene: TRBD2
CDR3 DNA: TGTGCCAGCTACCCTGACCCGGGACGCCTCTACGAGCAGTACTTC; CDR3 protein: CASYPDPGRLYEQYF; V gene: TRBV2; clone size: .; J gene: TRBJ2-7; D gene: .
CDR3 DNA: TGTGCCAGCAGAGATCCTTGGGACAGGGCTGATGGCTACACCTTC; CDR3 protein: CASRDPWDRADGYTF; V gene: TRBV6-5; clone size: .; J gene: TRBJ1-2; D gene: TRBD1
CDR3 DNA: TGTGCCAGTAGTATAGGGGGCAAAAACATTCAGTACTTC; CDR3 protein: CASSIGGKNIQYF; V gene: TRBV19; clone size: .; J gene: TRBJ2-4; D gene: .
CDR3 DNA: TGTGCCAGCAATACAGGGGATCAGCCCCAGCATTTT; CDR3 protein: CASNTGDQPQHF; V gene: TRBV28; clone size: .; J gene: TRBJ1-5; D gene: TRBD1
CDR3 DNA: TGTGCCAGCAGTTCAACAGGGGAGGGCACTGAAGCTTTCTTT; CDR3 protein: CASSSTGEGTEAFF; V gene: TRBV28; clone size: .; J gene: TRBJ1-1; D gene: TRBD1
CDR3 DNA: TGTGCCAGCCTCGACAGGTATCGCGGCTACACCTTC; CDR3 protein: CASLDRYRGYTF; V gene: TRBV6-5; clone size: .; J gene: TRBJ1-2; D gene: .
CDR3 DNA: TGCAGCGGCCGGGGGGGGCACTCCTACGAGCAGTACTTC; CDR3 protein: CSGRGGHSYEQYF; V gene: TRBV29-1; clone size: .; J gene: TRBJ2-7; D gene: TRBD2
CDR3 DNA: TGCGCCAGCAGCTTGGTAGGAGGGGATGGGGAAAAACTGTTTTTT; CDR3 protein: CASSLVGGDGEKLFF; V gene: TRBV5-1; clone size: .; J gene: TRBJ1-4; D gene: .
CDR3 DNA: TGCGCCAGCAGCTTGGCTTTATGGGGAGTCTCCTCAAACTATGGCTACACCTTC; CDR3 protein: CASSLALWGVSSNYGYTF; V gene: TRBV5-1; clone size: .; J gene: TRBJ1-2; D gene: .
CDR3 DNA: TGTGCCAGCATTTCGGACATACTCACAGATACGCAGTATTTT; CDR3 protein: CASISDILTDTQYF; V gene: TRBV2; clone size: .; J gene: TRBJ2-3; D gene: .
CDR3 DNA: TGTGCCAGCAGCGCCAGGGTTATGAACACTGAAGCTTTCTTT; CDR3 protein: CASSARVMNTEAFF; V gene: TRBV5-4; clone size: few; J gene: TRBJ1-1; D gene: .
CDR3 DNA: TGCGCCAGCAGCCAAGATCCCATGGTAGCGGGGGCCAATGAGCAGTTCTTC; CDR3 protein: CASSQDPMVAGANEQFF; V gene: TRBV4-1; clone size: few; J gene: TRBJ2-1; D gene: TRBD2
CDR3 DNA: TGTGCCAGCTCACCAACAGGGAAGGAAGCTTTCTTT; CDR3 protein: CASSPTGKEAFF; V gene: TRBV18; clone size: .; J gene: TRBJ1-1; D gene: .
CDR3 DNA: TGTGCCAGCAGCGAGCCGGGACAGGGGGCCTACGAGCAGTACTTC; CDR3 protein: CASSEPGQGAYEQYF; V gene: TRBV5-4; clone size: .; J gene: TRBJ2-7; D gene: TRBD1
CDR3 DNA: TGTGCCAGCAGCCAAGATAAGGCAGTTTACATCTACGAGCAGTACTTC; CDR3 protein: CASSQDKAVYIYEQYF; V gene: TRBV3-1/TRBV3-2; clone size: .; J gene: TRBJ2-7; D gene: .
CDR3 DNA: TGTGCCAGCAGTTTAGACACTACCTACGAGCAGTACTTC; CDR3 protein: CASSLDTTYEQYF; V gene: TRBV12-3/TRBV12-4; clone size: .; J gene: TRBJ2-7; D gene: .
CDR3 DNA: TGTGCCAGCAGCGCGGAGGGGTCTGGCTACACCTTC; CDR3 protein: CASSAEGSGYTF; V gene: TRBV11-3; clone size: .; J gene: TRBJ1-2; D gene: .
CDR3 DNA: TGCAGTGCTAGTTGGAGGACAGGGGTCACTGAAGCTTTCTTT; CDR3 protein: CSASWRTGVTEAFF; V gene: TRBV20-1; clone size: few; J gene: TRBJ1-1; D gene: TRBD1
CDR3 DNA: TGCGCCAGCAGCGGCCAAGGGCCCTCCTACGAGCAGTACTTC; CDR3 protein: CASSGQGPSYEQYF; V gene: TRBV10-2; clone size: .; J gene: TRBJ2-7; D gene: .
CDR3 DNA: TGTGCCAGCAGCCAATACAGGGAGGGTACGCAGTATTTT; CDR3 protein: CASSQYREGTQYF; V gene: TRBV3-1/TRBV3-2; clone size: .; J gene: TRBJ2-3; D gene: .
CDR3 DNA: TGTGCCAGCAGCGAGTGGGGACACGGTAATGAAAAACTGTTTTTT; CDR3 protein: CASSEWGHGNEKLFF; V gene: TRBV2; clone size: .; J gene: TRBJ1-4; D gene: .
CDR3 DNA: TGTGCCACCAGCAGGACGGGACAGGGAAATTCACCCCTCCACTTT; CDR3 protein: CATSRTGQGNSPLHF; V gene: TRBV15; clone size: .; J gene: TRBJ1-6; D gene: TRBD1
CDR3 DNA: TGTGCCAGCTCTCGGGAGGGACAGGCTCAAGAGACCCAGTACTTC; CDR3 protein: CASSREGQAQETQYF; V gene: TRBV2; clone size: .; J gene: TRBJ2-5; D gene: .
CDR3 DNA: TGTGCCAGCAGCGTCGACAGGGGGCAAGGAAACACCATATATTTT; CDR3 protein: CASSVDRGQGNTIYF; V gene: TRBV9; clone size: .; J gene: TRBJ1-3; D gene: TRBD1
CDR3 DNA: TGTGCCAGCAGTCCCCCGACAGGGATCACTGAAGCTTTCTTT; CDR3 protein: CASSPPTGITEAFF; V gene: TRBV6-5; clone size: .; J gene: TRBJ1-1; D gene: TRBD1
CDR3 DNA: TGTGCCAGCAGAAACGGAGGGGGTAGGACCTATGGCTACACCTTC; CDR3 protein: CASRNGGGRTYGYTF; V gene: TRBV6-5; clone size: .; J gene: TRBJ1-2; D gene: .
CDR3 DNA: TGTGCCAGCAGTTACCATGGAGTATCTGGAGAGACCCAGTACTTC; CDR3 protein: CASSYHGVSGETQYF; V gene: TRBV6-6; clone size: .; J gene: TRBJ2-5; D gene: .
CDR3 DNA: TGCAGCGCTACCCCTTTAAGGGCTTTAGGTGGCTACACCTTC; CDR3 protein: CSATPLRALGGYTF; V gene: TRBV29-1; clone size: once; J gene: TRBJ1-2; D gene: .
CDR3 DNA: TGCAGTGCTAGTGCCCCGGGGTCGGCGGGGGGGCCAAGTGAGACCCAGTACTTC; CDR3 protein: CSASAPGSAGGPSETQYF; V gene: TRBV20-1; clone size: .; J gene: TRBJ2-5; D gene: TRBD2
CDR3 DNA: TGTGCCAGCAGCGTAGAGACCAACTCCTACGAGCAGTACTTC; CDR3 protein: CASSVETNSYEQYF; V gene: TRBV9; clone size: once; J gene: TRBJ2-7; D gene: .
CDR3 DNA: TGTGCCAGCAGCCCGGGGACGGGGACCGAAAAACTGTTTTTT; CDR3 protein: CASSPGTGTEKLFF; V gene: TRBV5-8; clone size: .; J gene: TRBJ1-4; D gene: .
CDR3 DNA: TGTGCCAGCAGTGATAACAGGGCCTCCTACAATGAGCAGTTCTTC; CDR3 protein: CASSDNRASYNEQFF; V gene: TRBV2; clone size: .; J gene: TRBJ2-1; D gene: .
CDR3 DNA: TGTGCCAGCAGCTTGGGGACAGTCGGAAACACCATATATTTT; CDR3 protein: CASSLGTVGNTIYF; V gene: TRBV7-2; clone size: few; J gene: TRBJ1-3; D gene: TRBD1
CDR3 DNA: TGTGCCAGCAGCCCCCAGTACGGGAACACTGAAGCTTTCTTT; CDR3 protein: CASSPQYGNTEAFF; V gene: TRBV5-4; clone size: .; J gene: TRBJ1-1; D gene: .
CDR3 DNA: TGTGCCAGCAGCCCGCGGGGACTAGCGGGAGAGAACGAGCAGTACTTC; CDR3 protein: CASSPRGLAGENEQYF; V gene: TRBV5-8; clone size: .; J gene: TRBJ2-7; D gene: TRBD2
CDR3 DNA: TGTGCCAGCAGTTTCCGGGCTCGGTACACCTTC; CDR3 protein: CASSFRARYTF; V gene: TRBV12-3/TRBV12-4; clone size: .; J gene: TRBJ1-2; D gene: .
CDR3 DNA: TGTGCCAGCAGCGTAGGGACGGGGGTGGAGACCCAGTACTTC; CDR3 protein: CASSVGTGVETQYF; V gene: TRBV9; clone size: few; J gene: TRBJ2-5; D gene: .
CDR3 DNA: TGTGCCAGCAGATATTCCGGGACAGAATACAATGAGCAGTTCTTC; CDR3 protein: CASRYSGTEYNEQFF; V gene: TRBV28; clone size: once; J gene: TRBJ2-1; D gene: TRBD1